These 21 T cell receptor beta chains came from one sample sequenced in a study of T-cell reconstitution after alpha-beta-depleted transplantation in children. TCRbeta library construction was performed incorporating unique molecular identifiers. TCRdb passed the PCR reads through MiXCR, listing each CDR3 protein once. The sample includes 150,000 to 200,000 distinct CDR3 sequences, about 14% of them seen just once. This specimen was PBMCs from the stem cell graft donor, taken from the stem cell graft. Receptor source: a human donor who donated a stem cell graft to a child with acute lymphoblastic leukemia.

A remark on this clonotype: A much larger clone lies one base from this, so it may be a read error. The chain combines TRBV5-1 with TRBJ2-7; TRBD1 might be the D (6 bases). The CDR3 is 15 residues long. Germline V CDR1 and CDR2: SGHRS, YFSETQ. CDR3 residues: CANSSQGPVLTEQYF. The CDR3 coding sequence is TGCGCCAACAGCTCACAGGGCCCAGTCCTAACGGAGCAGTACTTC.

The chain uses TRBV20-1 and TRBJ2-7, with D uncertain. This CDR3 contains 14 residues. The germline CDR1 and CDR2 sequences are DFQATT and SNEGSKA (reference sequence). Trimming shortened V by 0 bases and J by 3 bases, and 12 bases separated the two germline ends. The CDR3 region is CSARERSDNYEQYF. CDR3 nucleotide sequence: TGCAGTGCTAGAGAACGCAGCGATAACTACGAGCAGTACTTC.

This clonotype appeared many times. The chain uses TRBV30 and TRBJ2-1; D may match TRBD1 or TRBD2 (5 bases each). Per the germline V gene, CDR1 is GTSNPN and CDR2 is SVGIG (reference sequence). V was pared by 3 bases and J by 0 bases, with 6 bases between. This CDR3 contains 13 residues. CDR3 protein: CAWSGTSYNEQFF. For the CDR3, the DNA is TGTGCCTGGAGCGGGACCTCCTACAATGAGCAGTTCTTC.

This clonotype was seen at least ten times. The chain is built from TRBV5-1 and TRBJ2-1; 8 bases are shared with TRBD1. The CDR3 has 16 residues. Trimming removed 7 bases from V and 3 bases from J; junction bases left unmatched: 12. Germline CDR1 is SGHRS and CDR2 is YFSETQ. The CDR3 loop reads CASFDRGDSYYNEQFF. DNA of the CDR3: TGCGCCAGCTTCGACAGGGGAGACTCGTACTACAATGAGCAGTTCTTC. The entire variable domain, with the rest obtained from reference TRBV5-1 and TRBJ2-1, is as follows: KAGVTQTPRYLIKTRGQQVTLSCSPISGHRSVSWYQQTPGQGLQFLFEYFSETQRNKGNFPGRFSGRQFSNSRSEMNVSTLELGDSALYLCASFDRGDSYYNEQFFGPGTRLTVL.

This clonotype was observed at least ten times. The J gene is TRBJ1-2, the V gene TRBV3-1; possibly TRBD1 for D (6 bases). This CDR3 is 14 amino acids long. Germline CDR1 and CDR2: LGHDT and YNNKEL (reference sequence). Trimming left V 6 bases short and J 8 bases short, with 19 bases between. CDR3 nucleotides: TGTGCCAGCAGACTACGGACAGCCACTGGCGGCTACACCTTC. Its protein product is CASRLRTATGGYTF.

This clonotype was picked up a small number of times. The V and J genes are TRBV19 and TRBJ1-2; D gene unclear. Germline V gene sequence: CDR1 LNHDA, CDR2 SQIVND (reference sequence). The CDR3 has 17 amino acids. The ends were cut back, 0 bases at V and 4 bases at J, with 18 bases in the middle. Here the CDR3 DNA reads TGTGCCAGTAGTATAGATGATAGGACTTCGCCAGGCTATGGCTACACCTTC. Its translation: CASSIDDRTSPGYGYTF. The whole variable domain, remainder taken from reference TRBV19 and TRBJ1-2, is DGGITQSPKYLFRKEGQNVTLSCEQNLNHDAMYWYRQDPGQGLRLIYYSQIVNDFQKGDIAEGYSVSREKKESFPLTVTSAQKNPTAFYLCASSIDDRTSPGYGYTFGSGTRLTVV.

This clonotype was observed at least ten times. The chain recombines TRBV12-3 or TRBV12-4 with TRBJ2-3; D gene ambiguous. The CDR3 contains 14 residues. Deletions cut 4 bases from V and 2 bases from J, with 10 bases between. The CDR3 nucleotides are TGTGCCAGCAGTTCGCGCGGAGTCACAGATACGCAGTATTTT. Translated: CASSSRGVTDTQYF.

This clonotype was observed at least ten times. The CDR3 loop is CASSTGRAYEQYF. The CDR3 bases are TGTGCCAGCAGCACCGGGAGGGCCTACGAGCAGTACTTC. V gene TRBV7-9 combines with J gene TRBJ2-7; 8 nucleotides line up with TRBD2. After removal of 5 bases from V and 2 bases from J, the junction contained 2 bases not matched to a gene. In germline, CDR1 is SEHNR, CDR2 FQNEAQ (reference sequence). CDR3 length equals 13 residues. The full variable domain, with the rest looked up from reference TRBV7-9 and TRBJ2-7, is DTGVSQNPRHKITKRGQNVTFRCDPISEHNRLYWYRQTLGQGPEFLTYFQNEAQLEKSRLLSDRFSAERPKGSFSTLEIQRTEQGDSAMYLCASSTGRAYEQYFGPGTRLTVT.

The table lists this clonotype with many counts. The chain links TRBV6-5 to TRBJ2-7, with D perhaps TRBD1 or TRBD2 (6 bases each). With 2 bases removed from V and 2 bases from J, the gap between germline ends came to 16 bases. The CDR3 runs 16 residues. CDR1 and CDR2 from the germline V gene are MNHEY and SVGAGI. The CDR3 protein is CASSYPTGGGTYEQYF. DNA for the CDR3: TGTGCCAGCAGTTACCCCACTGGAGGGGGGACCTACGAGCAGTACTTC.

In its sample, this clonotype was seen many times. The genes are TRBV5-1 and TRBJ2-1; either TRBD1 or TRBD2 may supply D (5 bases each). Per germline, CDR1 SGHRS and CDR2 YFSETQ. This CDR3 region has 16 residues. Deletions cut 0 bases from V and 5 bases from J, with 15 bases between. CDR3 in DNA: TGCGCCAGCAGCTTGGTGGGGACGCCTAATAACAATGAGCAGTTCTTC. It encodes CASSLVGTPNNNEQFF.

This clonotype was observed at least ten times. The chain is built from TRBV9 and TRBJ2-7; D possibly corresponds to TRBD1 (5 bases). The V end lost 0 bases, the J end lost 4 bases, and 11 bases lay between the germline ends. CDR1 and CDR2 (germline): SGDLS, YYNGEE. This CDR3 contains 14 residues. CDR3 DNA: TGTGCCAGCAGCGTAGAAAGGCAGGGATACGAGCAGTACTTC. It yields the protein CASSVERQGYEQYF. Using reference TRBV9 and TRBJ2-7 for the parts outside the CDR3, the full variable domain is DSGVTQTPKHLITATGQRVTLRCSPRSGDLSVYWYQQSLDQGLQFLIQYYNGEERAKGNILERFSAQQFPDLHSELNLSSLELGDSALYFCASSVERQGYEQYFGPGTRLTVT.

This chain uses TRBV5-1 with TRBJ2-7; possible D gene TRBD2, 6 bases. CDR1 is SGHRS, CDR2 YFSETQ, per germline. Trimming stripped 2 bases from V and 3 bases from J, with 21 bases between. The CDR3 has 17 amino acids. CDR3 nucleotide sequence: TGCGCCAGCAGCTTACTGGGGCGGGACGGTCCCCTCTACGAGCAGTACTTC. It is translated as CASSLLGRDGPLYEQYF.

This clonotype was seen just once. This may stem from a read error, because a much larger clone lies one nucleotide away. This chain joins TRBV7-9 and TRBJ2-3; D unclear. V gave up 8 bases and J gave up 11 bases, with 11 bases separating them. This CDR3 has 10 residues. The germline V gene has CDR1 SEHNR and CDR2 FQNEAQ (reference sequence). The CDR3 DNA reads TGTGCCAGCGCAGAGGCTTTGCAGTATTTT. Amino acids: CASAEALQYF.

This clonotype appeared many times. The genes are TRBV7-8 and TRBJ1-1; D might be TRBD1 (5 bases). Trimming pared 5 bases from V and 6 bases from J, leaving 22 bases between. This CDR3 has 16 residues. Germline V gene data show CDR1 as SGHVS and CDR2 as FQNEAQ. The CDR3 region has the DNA TGTGCCAGCAGCCCCGTTAGGGGACGCGTGGGCGCTGAAGCTTTCTTT. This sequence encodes CASSPVRGRVGAEAFF.

CDR3 sequence (DNA): TGCAGTGCTAGACAGTTCCCCTACGAGCAGTACTTC. Its protein product is CSARQFPYEQYF. The rearrangement links TRBV20-1 to TRBJ2-7; D is undetermined. Germline CDR1 DFQATT, CDR2 SNEGSKA (reference sequence). Trimming left V 2 bases short and J 2 bases short, with 7 bases between. The CDR3 spans 12 residues.

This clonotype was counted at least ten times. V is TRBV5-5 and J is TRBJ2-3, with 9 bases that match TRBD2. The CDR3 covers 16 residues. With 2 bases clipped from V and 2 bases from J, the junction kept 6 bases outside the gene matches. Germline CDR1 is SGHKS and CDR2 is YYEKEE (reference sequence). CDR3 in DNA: TGTGCCAGCAGCTTAAGGCGGACTAGCGTCACAGATACGCAGTATTTT. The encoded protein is CASSLRRTSVTDTQYF.

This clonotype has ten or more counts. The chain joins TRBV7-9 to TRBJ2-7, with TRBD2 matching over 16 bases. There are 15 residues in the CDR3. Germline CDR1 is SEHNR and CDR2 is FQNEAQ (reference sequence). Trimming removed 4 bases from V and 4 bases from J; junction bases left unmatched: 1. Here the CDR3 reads CASSWGLAGGYEQYF. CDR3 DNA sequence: TGTGCCAGCAGCTGGGGACTAGCGGGGGGGTACGAGCAGTACTTC.

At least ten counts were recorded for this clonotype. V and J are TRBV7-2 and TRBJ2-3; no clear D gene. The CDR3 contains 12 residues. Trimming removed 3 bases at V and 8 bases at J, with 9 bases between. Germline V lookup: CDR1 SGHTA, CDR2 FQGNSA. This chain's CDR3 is CASSFVPGTQYF. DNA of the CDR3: TGTGCCAGCAGCTTTGTCCCGGGTACGCAGTATTTT. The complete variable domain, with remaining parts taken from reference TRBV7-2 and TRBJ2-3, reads GAGVSQSPSNKVTEKGKDVELRCDPISGHTALYWYRQSLGQGLEFLIYFQGNSAPDKSGLPSDRFSAERTGGSVSTLTIQRTQQEDSAVYLCASSFVPGTQYFGPGTRLTVL.

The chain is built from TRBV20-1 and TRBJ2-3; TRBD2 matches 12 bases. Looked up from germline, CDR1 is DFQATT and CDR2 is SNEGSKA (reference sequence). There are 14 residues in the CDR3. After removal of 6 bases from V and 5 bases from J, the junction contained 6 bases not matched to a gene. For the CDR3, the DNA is TGCAGTGCCCCGACTAGCGGGAGCGGAGATACGCAGTATTTT. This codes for CSAPTSGSGDTQYF.

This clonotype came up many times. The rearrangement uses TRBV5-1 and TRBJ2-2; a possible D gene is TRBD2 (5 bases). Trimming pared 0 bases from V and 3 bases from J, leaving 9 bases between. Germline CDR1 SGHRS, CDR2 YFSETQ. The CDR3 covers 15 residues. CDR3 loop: CASSLAYGDTGELFF. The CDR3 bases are TGCGCCAGCAGCTTGGCCTACGGGGACACCGGGGAGCTGTTTTTT. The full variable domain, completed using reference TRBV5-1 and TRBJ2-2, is KAGVTQTPRYLIKTRGQQVTLSCSPISGHRSVSWYQQTPGQGLQFLFEYFSETQRNKGNFPGRFSGRQFSNSRSEMNVSTLELGDSALYLCASSLAYGDTGELFFGEGSRLTVL.

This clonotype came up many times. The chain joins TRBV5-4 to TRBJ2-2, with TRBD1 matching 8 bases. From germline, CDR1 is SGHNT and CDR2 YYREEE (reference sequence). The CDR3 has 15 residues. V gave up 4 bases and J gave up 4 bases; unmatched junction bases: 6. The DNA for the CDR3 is TGTGCCAGCAGCCCCGGGACAGGTATCACCGGGGAGCTGTTTTTT. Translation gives CASSPGTGITGELFF.